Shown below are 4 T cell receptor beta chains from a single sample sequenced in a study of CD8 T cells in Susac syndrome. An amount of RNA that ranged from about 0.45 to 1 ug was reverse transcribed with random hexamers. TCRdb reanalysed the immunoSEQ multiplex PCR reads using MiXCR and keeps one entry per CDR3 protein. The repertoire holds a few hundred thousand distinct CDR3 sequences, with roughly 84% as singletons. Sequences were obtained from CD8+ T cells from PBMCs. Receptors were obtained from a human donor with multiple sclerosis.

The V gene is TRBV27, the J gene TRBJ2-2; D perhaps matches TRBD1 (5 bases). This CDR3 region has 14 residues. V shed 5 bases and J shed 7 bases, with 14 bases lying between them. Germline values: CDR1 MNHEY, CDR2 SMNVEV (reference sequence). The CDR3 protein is CASSPIDRDGELFF. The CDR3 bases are TGTGCCAGCAGTCCCATAGACAGAGACGGGGAGCTGTTTTTT.

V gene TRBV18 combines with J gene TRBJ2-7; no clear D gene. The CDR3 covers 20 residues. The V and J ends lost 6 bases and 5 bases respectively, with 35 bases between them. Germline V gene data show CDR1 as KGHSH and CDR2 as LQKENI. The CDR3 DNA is TGTGCCAGCTCCACCAAAACTTTTAGTGGATCTTCTTATGAAGGCCACGAGCAGTACTTC. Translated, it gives CASSTKTFSGSSYEGHEQYF.

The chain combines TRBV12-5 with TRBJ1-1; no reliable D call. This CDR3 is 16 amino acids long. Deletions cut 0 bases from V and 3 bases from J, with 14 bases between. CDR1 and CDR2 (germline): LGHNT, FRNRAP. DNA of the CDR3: TGTGCTAGTGGTTTGGTACATGGGCGGGTCGACACTGAAGCTTTCTTT. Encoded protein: CASGLVHGRVDTEAFF.

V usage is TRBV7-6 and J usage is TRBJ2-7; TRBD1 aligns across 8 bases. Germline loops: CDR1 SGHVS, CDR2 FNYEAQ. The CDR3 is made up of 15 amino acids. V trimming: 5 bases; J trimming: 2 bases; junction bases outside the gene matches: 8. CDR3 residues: CASSGPGQVPYEQYF. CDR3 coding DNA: TGTGCCAGCAGCGGACCGGGACAGGTGCCCTACGAGCAGTACTTC.